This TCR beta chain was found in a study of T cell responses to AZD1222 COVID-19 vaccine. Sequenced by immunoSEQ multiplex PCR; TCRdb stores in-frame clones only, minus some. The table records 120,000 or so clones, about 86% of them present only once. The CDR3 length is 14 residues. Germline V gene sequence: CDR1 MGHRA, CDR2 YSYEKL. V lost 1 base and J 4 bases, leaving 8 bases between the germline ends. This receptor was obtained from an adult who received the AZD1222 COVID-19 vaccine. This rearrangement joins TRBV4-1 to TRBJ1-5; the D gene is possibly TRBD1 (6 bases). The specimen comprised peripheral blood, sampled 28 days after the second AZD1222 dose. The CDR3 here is CASSQVTGNQPQHF. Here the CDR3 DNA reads TGCGCCAGCAGCCAAGTTACAGGGAATCAGCCCCAGCATTTT.